The rows below give T cell receptor beta chains drawn from one sample of a study of beta chain features in type 1 diabetes. Libraries were prepared by immunoSEQ multiplex PCR; TCRdb keeps only in-frame clonotypes and omits some of them. Of about 700,000 clones in the sample, under 15% are singletons; the top ten hold 0.022%. Material for sequencing was naive CD4+ T cells from blood. These receptors all stem from a man aged 18-30 years with type 1 diabetes. Each CDR3 is given with its conserved first and last residue. Each record gives: D gene, V gene, J gene, clone size, CDR3 DNA, CDR3 protein. A D gene is named only where the DNA matches it firmly. Clone size appears in some rows only: once, few, many, or a class for an expanded clone.

D: TRBD1
V: TRBV4-2
J: TRBJ1-1
size: NA
DNA: TGTGCCAGCCGGGGACAGCCGAACACTGAAGCTTTCTTT
CDR3: CASRGQPNTEAFF

D: TRBD1
V: TRBV29-1
J: TRBJ1-1
size: NA
DNA: TGCAGCGCCGGACAGGGCCTGAGGGAAGCTTTCTTT
CDR3: CSAGQGLREAFF

D: NA
V: TRBV7-9
J: TRBJ2-7
size: NA
DNA: TGTGCCAGCAGCTTAGTCGTAGACTCCTACGAGCAGTACTTC
CDR3: CASSLVVDSYEQYF

D: NA
V: TRBV28
J: TRBJ1-2
size: NA
DNA: TGTGCCAGCAGTGGACGGACCCCTGCCTATGGCTACACCTTC
CDR3: CASSGRTPAYGYTF

D: NA
V: TRBV19
J: TRBJ2-7
size: NA
DNA: TGTGCCAGTAGTGTCCAGGGTTTTTACGAGCAGTACTTC
CDR3: CASSVQGFYEQYF

D: TRBD1
V: TRBV7-9
J: TRBJ2-3
size: few
DNA: TGTGCCAGCCCCGGACAGGGCACAGATACGCAGTATTTT
CDR3: CASPGQGTDTQYF

D: NA
V: TRBV13
J: TRBJ2-3
size: NA
DNA: TGTGCCAGCAGGGTTTCTTTGTTGGGCGGAGATACGCAGTATTTT
CDR3: CASRVSLLGGDTQYF

D: NA
V: TRBV5-6
J: TRBJ2-7
size: NA
DNA: TGTGCCAGCAGCCCGGACTACGCCGGGAGCGAGCAGTACTTC
CDR3: CASSPDYAGSEQYF

D: TRBD2
V: TRBV5-6
J: TRBJ2-1
size: few
DNA: TGTGCCAGCAGCCGCACCAGTGGTAGCGGGGTTTCTAAGTTCTTC
CDR3: CASSRTSGSGVSKFF

D: NA
V: TRBV27
J: TRBJ1-5
size: few
DNA: TGTGCCAGCAGTCCGTGGCTGGGGAGTAGCAATCAGCCCCAGCATTTT
CDR3: CASSPWLGSSNQPQHF

D: NA
V: TRBV10-3
J: TRBJ2-1
size: few
DNA: TGTGCCATCAGTGAATCAGCCCCCCGGGGTTACAATGAGCAGTTCTTC
CDR3: CAISESAPRGYNEQFF

D: NA
V: TRBV11-2
J: TRBJ1-3
size: few
DNA: TGTGCCAGCAGCTATGGGGGAAACACCATATATTTT
CDR3: CASSYGGNTIYF

D: TRBD1
V: TRBV29-1
J: TRBJ1-1
size: few
DNA: TGCAGCGTTGGGCAAGACAGGGGAGCTTTCTTT
CDR3: CSVGQDRGAFF

D: NA
V: TRBV7-9
J: TRBJ2-7
size: NA
DNA: TGTGCCAGCAGCTTAGTACCGGGATTCTACGAGCAGTACTTC
CDR3: CASSLVPGFYEQYF

D: NA
V: TRBV7-9
J: TRBJ1-1
size: few
DNA: TGTGCCAGCAGCTTGGGGTATGGAGCTTTCTTT
CDR3: CASSLGYGAFF

D: NA
V: TRBV2
J: TRBJ1-1
size: NA
DNA: TGTGCCAGCAGTGAACAAAACACTGAAGCTTTCTTT
CDR3: CASSEQNTEAFF

D: NA
V: TRBV6-5
J: TRBJ1-6
size: NA
DNA: TGTGCCAGCACCCATAGAGGGGTTAATTCACCCCTCCACTTT
CDR3: CASTHRGVNSPLHF

D: NA
V: TRBV6-5
J: TRBJ1-1
size: NA
DNA: TGTGCCAGCAGTTACTTCAGGGGAGGCACTGAAGCTTTCTTT
CDR3: CASSYFRGGTEAFF

D: NA
V: TRBV29-1
J: TRBJ2-7
size: few
DNA: TGCAGCGTTGAGGAAGGGGACAACGAGCAGTACTTC
CDR3: CSVEEGDNEQYF

D: TRBD1
V: TRBV19
J: TRBJ2-5
size: once
DNA: TGTGCCAGTAGTACACCCCCCGGACAGGGAGAGACCCAGTACTTC
CDR3: CASSTPPGQGETQYF

D: TRBD2
V: TRBV30
J: TRBJ2-2
size: NA
DNA: TGTGCCTGGAGTCGGGGACTAGCACATACCGGGGAGCTGTTTTTT
CDR3: CAWSRGLAHTGELFF

D: NA
V: TRBV5-1
J: TRBJ1-1
size: few
DNA: TGCGCCAGCAGTCGGGACGGGACCAAGCAAGGAGCTTTCTTT
CDR3: CASSRDGTKQGAFF

D: NA
V: TRBV6-5
J: TRBJ1-2
size: NA
DNA: TGTGCCAGCACCCCCTTGACCGGTCATGGCTATGGCTACACCTTC
CDR3: CASTPLTGHGYGYTF

D: TRBD2
V: TRBV2
J: TRBJ2-1
size: NA
DNA: TGTGCCAGCAGTCTGGAACTAGCGGGGGGGTACAATGAGCAGTTCTTC
CDR3: CASSLELAGGYNEQFF

D: NA
V: TRBV30
J: TRBJ1-6
size: few
DNA: TGTGCCTGGAACCCTGGAGGACCCCTCCACTTT
CDR3: CAWNPGGPLHF

D: TRBD2
V: TRBV6-1
J: TRBJ2-3
size: few
DNA: TGTGCCAGCAGTGGCATAGCGGGGGAAGCCACAGATACGCAGTATTTT
CDR3: CASSGIAGEATDTQYF

D: NA
V: TRBV2
J: TRBJ1-1
size: NA
DNA: TGTGCCAGCATGCCCCCAGTGAACACTGAAGCTTTCTTT
CDR3: CASMPPVNTEAFF

D: NA
V: TRBV28
J: TRBJ2-7
size: NA
DNA: TGTGCCAGCAGTTTAAGCTCTGAGCAGTACTTC
CDR3: CASSLSSEQYF

D: NA
V: TRBV11-1
J: TRBJ2-6
size: few
DNA: TGTGCCACCCAACCCGTGGGGTTCACCGGGGCCAACGTCCTGACTTTC
CDR3: CATQPVGFTGANVLTF

D: NA
V: TRBV7-9
J: TRBJ1-1
size: NA
DNA: TGTGCCAGCAGCTTAGCCCCGAACACTGAAGCTTTCTTT
CDR3: CASSLAPNTEAFF

D: NA
V: TRBV19
J: TRBJ1-2
size: NA
DNA: TGTGCCAGTAGGGCCCCGGACAGATTCTATGGCTACACCTTC
CDR3: CASRAPDRFYGYTF

D: NA
V: TRBV5-1
J: TRBJ2-2
size: NA
DNA: TGCGCCAGCAGCTTCACGGTAAACACCGGGGAGCTGTTTTTT
CDR3: CASSFTVNTGELFF

D: TRBD2
V: TRBV5-1
J: TRBJ2-3
size: NA
DNA: TGCGCCAGCAGCTGGAGCGGGGCTAGCACAGATACGCAGTATTTT
CDR3: CASSWSGASTDTQYF